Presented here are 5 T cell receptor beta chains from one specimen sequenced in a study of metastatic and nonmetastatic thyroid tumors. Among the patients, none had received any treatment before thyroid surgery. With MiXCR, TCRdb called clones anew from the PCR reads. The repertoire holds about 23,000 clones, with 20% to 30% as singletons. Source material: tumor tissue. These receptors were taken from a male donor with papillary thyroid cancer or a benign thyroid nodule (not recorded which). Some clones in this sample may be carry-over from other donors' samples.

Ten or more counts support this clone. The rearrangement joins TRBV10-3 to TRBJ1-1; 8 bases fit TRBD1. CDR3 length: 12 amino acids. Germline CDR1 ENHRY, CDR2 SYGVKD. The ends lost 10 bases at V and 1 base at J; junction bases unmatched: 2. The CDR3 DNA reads TGTGCCACCGGGACAGGGAACACTGAAGCTTTCTTT. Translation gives CATGTGNTEAFF.

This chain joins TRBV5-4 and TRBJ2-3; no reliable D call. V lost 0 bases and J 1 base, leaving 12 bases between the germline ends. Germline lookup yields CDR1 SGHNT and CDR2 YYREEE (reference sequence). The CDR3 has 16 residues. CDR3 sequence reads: CASSLVGILGTDTQYF. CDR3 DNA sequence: TGTGCCAGCAGCTTGGTTGGTATATTGGGCACAGATACGCAGTATTTT.

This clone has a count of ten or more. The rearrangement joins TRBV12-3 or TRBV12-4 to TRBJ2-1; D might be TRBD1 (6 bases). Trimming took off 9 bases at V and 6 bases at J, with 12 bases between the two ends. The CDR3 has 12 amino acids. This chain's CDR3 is CASTQGANEQFF. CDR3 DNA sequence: TGTGCCAGTACACAGGGAGCCAATGAGCAGTTCTTC.

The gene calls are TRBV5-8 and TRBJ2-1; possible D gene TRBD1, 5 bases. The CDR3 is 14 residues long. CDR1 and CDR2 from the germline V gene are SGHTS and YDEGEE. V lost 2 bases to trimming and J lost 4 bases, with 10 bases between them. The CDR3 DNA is TGTGCCAGCAGCTTTGAGACAGCTTACAATGAGCAGTTCTTC. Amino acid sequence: CASSFETAYNEQFF.

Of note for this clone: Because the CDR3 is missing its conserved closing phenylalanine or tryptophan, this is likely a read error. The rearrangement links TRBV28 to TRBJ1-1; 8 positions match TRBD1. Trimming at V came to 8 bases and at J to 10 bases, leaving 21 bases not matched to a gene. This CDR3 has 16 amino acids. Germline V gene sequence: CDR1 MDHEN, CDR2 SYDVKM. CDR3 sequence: CASVPPGQEALIPAFL. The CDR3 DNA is TGTGCCAGCGTCCCCCCGGGACAGGAAGCCCTAATTCCAGCTTTCTTG.